A selection of T cell receptor beta chains follows, all from one sample in a study of blood T cell repertoires in COVID-19. Measured with immunoSEQ multiplex PCR; TCRdb has only the in-frame clones, and not every one. The sample lists roughly 200,000 clones; more than 70% were seen once. The sample consisted of PBMCs or T cells enriched from blood (not recorded which). Receptors were obtained from a middle-aged man with acute COVID-19. Both conserved end residues are part of each CDR3. The D gene is left open where the match is weak. Not all rows give a size; the values are once, few, many and, for expanded clones, a class.

d_call: NA
cdr3_length: 14
j_call: TRBJ2-3
clone_size: NA
v_call: TRBV18
cdr3_aa: CASSPLGLGDTQYF
cdr3_nt: TGTGCCAGCTCACCACTAGGACTGGGGGATACGCAGTATTTT

d_call: TRBD2
cdr3_length: 16
j_call: TRBJ2-1
clone_size: NA
v_call: TRBV18
cdr3_aa: CASSPLTSGPSNEQFF
cdr3_nt: TGTGCCAGCTCACCACTGACTAGCGGGCCTAGCAATGAGCAGTTCTTC

d_call: TRBD1
cdr3_length: 15
j_call: TRBJ2-1
clone_size: NA
v_call: TRBV10-3
cdr3_aa: CAISNRDRGFNEQFF
cdr3_nt: TGTGCCATCAGCAACCGGGACAGGGGATTTAATGAGCAGTTCTTC

d_call: NA
cdr3_length: 13
j_call: TRBJ1-2
clone_size: once
v_call: TRBV7-2
cdr3_aa: CASSAADSDGYTF
cdr3_nt: TGTGCCAGCAGCGCCGCGGACAGTGATGGCTACACCTTC

d_call: NA
cdr3_length: 16
j_call: TRBJ2-3
clone_size: NA
v_call: TRBV5-1
cdr3_aa: CASSDGGVGATYTQYF
cdr3_nt: TGCGCCAGCAGCGACGGTGGGGTGGGAGCAACGTATACGCAGTATTTT

d_call: TRBD2
cdr3_length: 14
j_call: TRBJ2-2
clone_size: NA
v_call: TRBV19
cdr3_aa: CASGTSANTGELFF
cdr3_nt: TGTGCCAGTGGGACTAGCGCGAACACCGGGGAGCTGTTTTTT

d_call: TRBD2
cdr3_length: 15
j_call: TRBJ2-7
clone_size: NA
v_call: TRBV7-2
cdr3_aa: CASSLIGLAWMEQYF
cdr3_nt: TGTGCCAGCAGCTTAATTGGACTAGCGTGGATGGAGCAGTACTTC

d_call: TRBD1
cdr3_length: 15
j_call: TRBJ1-2
clone_size: NA
v_call: TRBV9
cdr3_aa: CASSVPGQGQVGYTF
cdr3_nt: TGTGCCAGCAGCGTTCCGGGACAGGGGCAGGTTGGCTACACCTTC

d_call: TRBD1
cdr3_length: 16
j_call: TRBJ1-1
clone_size: NA
v_call: TRBV28
cdr3_aa: CASSVRGERWNTEAFF
cdr3_nt: TGTGCCAGCAGTGTCAGGGGGGAGAGGTGGAACACTGAAGCTTTCTTT

d_call: NA
cdr3_length: 11
j_call: TRBJ2-2
clone_size: once
v_call: TRBV19
cdr3_aa: CASRGAGELFF
cdr3_nt: TGTGCCAGTAGAGGGGCCGGGGAGCTGTTTTTT

d_call: NA
cdr3_length: 12
j_call: TRBJ1-5
clone_size: NA
v_call: TRBV5-8
cdr3_aa: CASSFLMSPQHF
cdr3_nt: TGTGCCAGCAGCTTTTTAATGAGTCCCCAGCATTTT

d_call: NA
cdr3_length: 11
j_call: TRBJ2-5
clone_size: once
v_call: TRBV29-1
cdr3_aa: CSVEFKETQYF
cdr3_nt: TGCAGCGTGGAGTTTAAAGAGACCCAGTACTTC

d_call: TRBD1
cdr3_length: 14
j_call: TRBJ1-5
clone_size: NA
v_call: TRBV2
cdr3_aa: CASSVIGATGGMHF
cdr3_nt: TGTGCCAGCAGTGTAATTGGGGCGACAGGGGGAATGCATTTT

d_call: NA
cdr3_length: 13
j_call: TRBJ1-3
clone_size: NA
v_call: TRBV12-3/TRBV12-4
cdr3_aa: CASDSGGRNTIYF
cdr3_nt: TGTGCCAGCGACTCGGGGGGTCGAAACACCATATATTTT

d_call: NA
cdr3_length: 14
j_call: TRBJ1-4
clone_size: few
v_call: TRBV9
cdr3_aa: CASSVAGGEEKLFF
cdr3_nt: TGTGCCAGCAGCGTAGCTGGGGGGGAGGAAAAACTGTTTTTT

d_call: NA
cdr3_length: 15
j_call: TRBJ1-1
clone_size: few
v_call: TRBV11-2
cdr3_aa: CASSLVRTGGTEAFF
cdr3_nt: TGTGCCAGCAGCTTAGTGCGCACCGGTGGCACTGAAGCTTTCTTT

d_call: NA
cdr3_length: 12
j_call: TRBJ2-1
clone_size: once
v_call: TRBV21-1
cdr3_aa: CAGEGIGNEQFF
cdr3_nt: TGTGCTGGCGAGGGTATAGGGAATGAGCAGTTCTTC

d_call: NA
cdr3_length: 14
j_call: TRBJ1-2
clone_size: NA
v_call: TRBV19
cdr3_aa: CASSIRTGDYGYTF
cdr3_nt: TGTGCCAGTAGTATAAGGACGGGAGACTATGGCTACACCTTC

d_call: NA
cdr3_length: 12
j_call: TRBJ2-7
clone_size: NA
v_call: TRBV4-1
cdr3_aa: CASSQIANEQYF
cdr3_nt: TGCGCCAGCAGCCAAATAGCAAACGAGCAGTACTTC

d_call: NA
cdr3_length: 15
j_call: TRBJ1-1
clone_size: NA
v_call: TRBV7-3
cdr3_aa: CASSLTGGRITEAFF
cdr3_nt: TGTGCCAGCAGCTTAACCGGGGGGCGGATTACTGAAGCTTTCTTT

d_call: NA
cdr3_length: 12
j_call: TRBJ1-2
clone_size: NA
v_call: TRBV3-1/TRBV3-2
cdr3_aa: CASSPGLRSYTF
cdr3_nt: TGTGCCAGCAGCCCAGGACTGAGAAGCTACACCTTC

d_call: TRBD2
cdr3_length: 13
j_call: TRBJ2-1
clone_size: NA
v_call: TRBV3-1/TRBV3-2
cdr3_aa: CASSQDRAGEQFF
cdr3_nt: TGTGCCAGCAGCCAAGATAGAGCGGGGGAGCAGTTCTTC

d_call: NA
cdr3_length: 16
j_call: TRBJ2-7
clone_size: NA
v_call: TRBV28
cdr3_aa: CASSFHLRHQTYEQYF
cdr3_nt: TGTGCCAGCAGTTTCCACCTTCGACACCAAACCTACGAGCAGTACTTC

d_call: NA
cdr3_length: 13
j_call: TRBJ1-2
clone_size: NA
v_call: TRBV9
cdr3_aa: CASNSPGNYGYTF
cdr3_nt: TGTGCCAGCAATTCGCCTGGCAACTATGGCTACACCTTC

d_call: NA
cdr3_length: 14
j_call: TRBJ1-4
clone_size: NA
v_call: TRBV6-5
cdr3_aa: CASSLGVTNEKLFF
cdr3_nt: TGTGCCAGCAGCCTGGGAGTGACTAATGAAAAACTGTTTTTT

d_call: TRBD1
cdr3_length: 14
j_call: TRBJ2-5
clone_size: NA
v_call: TRBV10-3
cdr3_aa: CAVKGASSKETQYF
cdr3_nt: TGTGCCGTTAAGGGGGCTTCCTCTAAAGAGACCCAGTACTTC

d_call: NA
cdr3_length: 16
j_call: TRBJ2-2
clone_size: NA
v_call: TRBV9
cdr3_aa: CASSVAAGGSTGELFF
cdr3_nt: TGTGCCAGCAGCGTAGCGGCAGGAGGTTCCACCGGGGAGCTGTTTTTT

d_call: NA
cdr3_length: 14
j_call: TRBJ2-2
clone_size: NA
v_call: TRBV3-1/TRBV3-2
cdr3_aa: CASSLEGRGGELFF
cdr3_nt: TGTGCCAGCAGCCTGGAGGGCCGAGGCGGGGAGCTGTTTTTT

d_call: TRBD1
cdr3_length: 14
j_call: TRBJ1-2
clone_size: few
v_call: TRBV19
cdr3_aa: CASRRQGAYYGYTF
cdr3_nt: TGTGCCAGTAGGCGACAGGGGGCATACTATGGCTACACCTTC

d_call: NA
cdr3_length: 14
j_call: TRBJ1-1
clone_size: few
v_call: TRBV18
cdr3_aa: CASSSRGLDTEAFF
cdr3_nt: TGTGCCAGCTCTAGTCGAGGGTTGGACACTGAAGCTTTCTTT

d_call: TRBD1
cdr3_length: 13
j_call: TRBJ1-5
clone_size: many
v_call: TRBV25-1
cdr3_aa: CASSTTGDQPQHF
cdr3_nt: TGTGCCAGCAGTACAACAGGGGATCAGCCCCAGCATTTT

d_call: NA
cdr3_length: 16
j_call: TRBJ2-4
clone_size: NA
v_call: TRBV27
cdr3_aa: CASSFGVTLAKNIQYF
cdr3_nt: TGTGCCAGCAGTTTCGGCGTGACACTAGCCAAAAACATTCAGTACTTC

d_call: TRBD2
cdr3_length: 15
j_call: TRBJ2-1
clone_size: NA
v_call: TRBV11-3
cdr3_aa: CASSPVSGRGDEQFF
cdr3_nt: TGTGCCAGCAGCCCCGTTAGCGGGAGGGGTGATGAGCAGTTCTTC

d_call: TRBD2
cdr3_length: 16
j_call: TRBJ2-1
clone_size: NA
v_call: TRBV28
cdr3_aa: CASSLGGGRPYNEQFF
cdr3_nt: TGTGCCAGCAGTTTAGGTGGCGGGAGGCCCTACAATGAGCAGTTCTTC

d_call: NA
cdr3_length: 13
j_call: TRBJ2-7
clone_size: NA
v_call: TRBV5-1
cdr3_aa: CASSLGQSYEQYF
cdr3_nt: TGCGCCAGCAGCTTGGGACAGTCCTACGAGCAGTACTTC

d_call: NA
cdr3_length: 12
j_call: TRBJ2-3
clone_size: NA
v_call: TRBV4-1
cdr3_aa: CASAQTTDTQYF
cdr3_nt: TGCGCCTCGGCACAGACCACAGATACGCAGTATTTT

d_call: NA
cdr3_length: 15
j_call: TRBJ1-2
clone_size: NA
v_call: TRBV29-1
cdr3_aa: CSVPRTRGTNYGYTF
cdr3_nt: TGCAGCGTTCCGCGGACCAGGGGCACTAACTATGGCTACACCTTC

d_call: NA
cdr3_length: 16
j_call: TRBJ2-1
clone_size: NA
v_call: TRBV30
cdr3_aa: CAWSVWASSRYNEQFF
cdr3_nt: TGTGCCTGGAGTGTTTGGGCTAGCTCAAGGTACAATGAGCAGTTCTTC

d_call: NA
cdr3_length: 15
j_call: TRBJ1-5
clone_size: NA
v_call: TRBV30
cdr3_aa: CAWSPRELWSQPQHF
cdr3_nt: TGTGCCTGGAGTCCCAGGGAATTGTGGAGTCAGCCCCAGCATTTT